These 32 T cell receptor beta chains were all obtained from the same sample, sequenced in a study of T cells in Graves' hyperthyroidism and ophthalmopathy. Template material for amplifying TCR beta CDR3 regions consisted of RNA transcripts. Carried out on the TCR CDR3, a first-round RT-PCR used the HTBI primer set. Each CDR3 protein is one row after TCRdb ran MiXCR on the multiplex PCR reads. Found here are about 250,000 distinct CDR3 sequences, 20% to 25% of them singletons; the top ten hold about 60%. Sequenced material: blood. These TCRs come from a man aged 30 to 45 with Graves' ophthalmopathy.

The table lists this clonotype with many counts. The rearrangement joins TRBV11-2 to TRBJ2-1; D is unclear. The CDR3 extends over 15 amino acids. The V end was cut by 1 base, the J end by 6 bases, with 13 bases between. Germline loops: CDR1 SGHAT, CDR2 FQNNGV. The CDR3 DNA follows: TGTGCCAGCAGCTTAGTGGGTGGCCGAGGCAATGAGCAGTTCTTC. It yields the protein CASSLVGGRGNEQFF.

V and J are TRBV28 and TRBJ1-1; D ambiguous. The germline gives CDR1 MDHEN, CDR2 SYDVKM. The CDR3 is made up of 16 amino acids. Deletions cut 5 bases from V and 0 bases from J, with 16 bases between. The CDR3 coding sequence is TGTGCCAGCAGTGATTCGGGCGACGAGGTGAACACTGAAGCTTTCTTT. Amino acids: CASSDSGDEVNTEAFF.

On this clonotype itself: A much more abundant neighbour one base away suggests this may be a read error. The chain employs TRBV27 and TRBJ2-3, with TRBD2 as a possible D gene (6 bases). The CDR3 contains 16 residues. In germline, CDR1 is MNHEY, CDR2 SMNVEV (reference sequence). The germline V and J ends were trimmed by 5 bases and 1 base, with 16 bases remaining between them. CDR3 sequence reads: CASSPHGREGTDTQYF. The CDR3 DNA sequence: TGTGCCAGCAGTCCCCATGGCAGGGAGGGCACAGATACGCAGTATTTT.

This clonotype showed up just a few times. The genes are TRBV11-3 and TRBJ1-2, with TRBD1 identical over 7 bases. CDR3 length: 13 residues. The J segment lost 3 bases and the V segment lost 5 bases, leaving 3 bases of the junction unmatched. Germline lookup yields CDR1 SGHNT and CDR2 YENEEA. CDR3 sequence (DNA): TGTGCCAGCAGCCACGGACAGGACTATGGCTACACCTTC. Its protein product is CASSHGQDYGYTF. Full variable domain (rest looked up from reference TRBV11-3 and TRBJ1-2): EAGVVQSPRYKIIEKKQPVAFWCNPISGHNTLYWYLQNLGQGPELLIRYENEEAVDDSQLPKDRFSAERLKGVDSTLKIQPAELGDSAVYLCASSHGQDYGYTFGSGTRLTVV.

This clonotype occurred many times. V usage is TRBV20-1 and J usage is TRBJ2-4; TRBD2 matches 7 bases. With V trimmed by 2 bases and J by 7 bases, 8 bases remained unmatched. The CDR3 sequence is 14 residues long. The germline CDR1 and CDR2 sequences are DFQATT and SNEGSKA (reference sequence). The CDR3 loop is CSARHGLVRNIQYF. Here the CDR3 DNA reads TGCAGTGCTAGACACGGACTAGTTCGGAACATTCAGTACTTC.

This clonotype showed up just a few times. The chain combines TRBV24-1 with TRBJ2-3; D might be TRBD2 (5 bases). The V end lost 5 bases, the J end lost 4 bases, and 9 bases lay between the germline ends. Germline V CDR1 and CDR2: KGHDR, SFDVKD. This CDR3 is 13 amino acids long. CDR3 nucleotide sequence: TGTGCCACCAGTGTGTCAGCGGCAGATACGCAGTATTTT. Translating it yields CATSVSAADTQYF.

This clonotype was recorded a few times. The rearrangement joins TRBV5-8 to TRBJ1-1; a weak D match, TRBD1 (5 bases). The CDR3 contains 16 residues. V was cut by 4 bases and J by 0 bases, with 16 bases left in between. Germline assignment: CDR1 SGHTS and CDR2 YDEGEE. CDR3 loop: CASSLGGTYMNTEAFF. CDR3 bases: TGTGCCAGCAGCCTGGGAGGGACCTACATGAACACTGAAGCTTTCTTT.

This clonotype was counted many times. The CDR3 reads CASRQAGGAQETQYF. The CDR3 coding sequence is TGTGCCAGCAGACAAGCGGGAGGGGCCCAAGAGACCCAGTACTTC. The genes are TRBV11-2 and TRBJ2-5; 10 positions match TRBD2. Germline assignment: CDR1 SGHAT and CDR2 FQNNGV. The CDR3 sequence is 15 residues long. V gave up 6 bases and J gave up 1 base; unmatched junction bases: 5. The full variable domain, rest sourced from reference TRBV11-2 and TRBJ2-5, is EAGVAQSPRYKIIEKRQSVAFWCNPISGHATLYWYQQILGQGPKLLIQFQNNGVVDDSQLPKDRFSAERLKGVDSTLKIQPAKLEDSAVYLCASRQAGGAQETQYFGPGTRLLVL.

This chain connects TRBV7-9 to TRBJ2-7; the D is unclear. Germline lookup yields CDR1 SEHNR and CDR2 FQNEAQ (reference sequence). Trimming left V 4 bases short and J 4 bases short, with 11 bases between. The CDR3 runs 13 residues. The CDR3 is CASSSDQSYEQYF. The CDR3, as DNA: TGTGCCAGCAGCTCGGACCAATCATACGAGCAGTACTTC.

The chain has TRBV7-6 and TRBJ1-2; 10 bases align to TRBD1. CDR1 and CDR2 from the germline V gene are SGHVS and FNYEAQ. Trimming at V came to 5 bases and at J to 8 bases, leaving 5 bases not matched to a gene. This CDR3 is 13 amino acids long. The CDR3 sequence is CASSETGGSGYTF. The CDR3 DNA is TGTGCCAGCAGCGAGACAGGGGGCTCGGGCTACACCTTC.

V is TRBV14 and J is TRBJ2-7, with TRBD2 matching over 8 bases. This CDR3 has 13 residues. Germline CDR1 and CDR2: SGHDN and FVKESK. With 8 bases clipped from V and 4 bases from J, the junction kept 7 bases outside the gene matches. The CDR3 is CASRASGGYEQYF. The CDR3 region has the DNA TGTGCCAGCCGGGCCAGCGGGGGTTACGAGCAGTACTTC.

CDR3 amino acids: CASSNLAGVEQYF. In DNA, the CDR3 is TGTGCCAGTAGTAATCTAGCAGGTGTCGAGCAGTACTTC. The chain links TRBV19 to TRBJ2-7; the D gene is possibly TRBD2 (5 bases). The germline V and J ends were trimmed by 4 bases and 6 bases, with 13 bases remaining between them. The germline CDR1 and CDR2 sequences are LNHDA and SQIVND (reference sequence). The CDR3 totals 13 residues.

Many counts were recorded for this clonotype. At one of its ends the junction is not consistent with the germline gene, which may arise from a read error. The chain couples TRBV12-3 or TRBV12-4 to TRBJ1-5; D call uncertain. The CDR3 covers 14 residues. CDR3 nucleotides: TGTGCCAGCAGCCCCATTTCAAGCACTCAGCCCCAGCATTTT. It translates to CASSPISSTQPQHF.

The CDR3 sequence: CASSPSGTGSYEQYF. The CDR3, as DNA: TGTGCCAGTTCTCCTTCCGGGACAGGCTCCTACGAGCAGTACTTC. The chain couples TRBV19 to TRBJ2-7; 8 bases are a match to TRBD1. CDR1 is LNHDA, CDR2 SQIVND, per germline (reference sequence). This CDR3 comprises 15 residues. The J segment lost 0 bases and the V segment lost 8 bases, leaving 9 bases of the junction unmatched.

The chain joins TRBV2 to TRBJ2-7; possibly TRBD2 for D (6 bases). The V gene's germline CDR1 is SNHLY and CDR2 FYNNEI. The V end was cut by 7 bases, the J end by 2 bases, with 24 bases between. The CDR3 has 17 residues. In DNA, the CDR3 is TGTGCCAGCATTGGAGAGCGGGTCCCCCCCCCCACCTACGAGCAGTACTTC. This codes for CASIGERVPPPTYEQYF.

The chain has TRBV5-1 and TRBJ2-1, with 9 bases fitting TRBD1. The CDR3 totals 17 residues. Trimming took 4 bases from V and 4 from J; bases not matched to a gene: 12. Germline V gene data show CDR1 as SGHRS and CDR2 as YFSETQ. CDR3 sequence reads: CASSPITGTGFYNEQFF. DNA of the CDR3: TGCGCCAGCAGCCCTATCACCGGGACAGGGTTTTACAATGAGCAGTTCTTC.

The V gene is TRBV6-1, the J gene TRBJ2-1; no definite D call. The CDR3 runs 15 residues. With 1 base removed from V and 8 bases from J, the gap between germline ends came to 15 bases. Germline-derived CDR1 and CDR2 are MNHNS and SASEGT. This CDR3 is CASSEVWGSVDEQFF. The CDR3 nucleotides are TGTGCCAGCAGTGAAGTTTGGGGTTCGGTCGATGAGCAGTTCTTC.

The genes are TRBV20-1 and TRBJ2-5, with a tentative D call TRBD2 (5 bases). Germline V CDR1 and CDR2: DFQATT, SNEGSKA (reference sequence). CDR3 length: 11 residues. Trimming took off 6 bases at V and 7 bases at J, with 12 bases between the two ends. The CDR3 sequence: CSAAPEGTQYF. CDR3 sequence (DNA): TGCAGTGCGGCCCCCGAGGGGACCCAGTACTTC.

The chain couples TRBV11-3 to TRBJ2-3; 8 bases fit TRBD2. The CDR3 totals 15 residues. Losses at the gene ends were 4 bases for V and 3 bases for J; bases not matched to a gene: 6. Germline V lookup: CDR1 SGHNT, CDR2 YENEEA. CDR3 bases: TGTGCCAGCAGCTCGCGGGAGGATAGGACAGATACGCAGTATTTT. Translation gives CASSSREDRTDTQYF.

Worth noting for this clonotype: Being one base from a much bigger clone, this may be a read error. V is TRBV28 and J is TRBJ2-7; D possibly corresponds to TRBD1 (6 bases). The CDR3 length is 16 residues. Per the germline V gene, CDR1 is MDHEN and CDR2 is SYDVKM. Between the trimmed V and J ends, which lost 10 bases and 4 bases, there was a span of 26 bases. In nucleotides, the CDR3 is TGTGCCACCAGGTCAACGGGACACAGCAAAGCGTACGAGCAGTACTTC. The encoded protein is CATRSTGHSKAYEQYF. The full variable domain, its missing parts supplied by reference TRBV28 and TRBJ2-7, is DVKVTQSSRYLVKRTGEKVFLECVQDMDHENMFWYRQDPGLGLRLIYFSYDVKMKEKGDIPEGYSVSREKKERFSLILESASTNQTSMYLCATRSTGHSKAYEQYFGPGTRLTVT.

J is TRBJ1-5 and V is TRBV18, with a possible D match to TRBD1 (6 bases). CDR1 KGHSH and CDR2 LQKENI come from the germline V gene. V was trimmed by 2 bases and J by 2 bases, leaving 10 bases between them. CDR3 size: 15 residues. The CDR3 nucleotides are TGTGCCAGCTCACCATGGGGGGCTCGCAATCAGCCCCAGCATTTT. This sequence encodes CASSPWGARNQPQHF. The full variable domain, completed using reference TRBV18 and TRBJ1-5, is NAGVMQNPRHLVRRRGQEARLRCSPMKGHSHVYWYRQLPEEGLKFMVYLQKENIIDESGMPKERFSAEFPKEGPSILRIQQVVRGDSAAYFCASSPWGARNQPQHFGDGTRLSIL.

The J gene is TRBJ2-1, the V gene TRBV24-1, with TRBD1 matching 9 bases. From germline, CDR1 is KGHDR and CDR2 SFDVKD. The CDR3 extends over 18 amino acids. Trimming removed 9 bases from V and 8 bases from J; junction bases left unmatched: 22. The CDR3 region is CATGGQGALSSVTYEQFF. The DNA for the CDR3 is TGTGCCACCGGGGGACAGGGAGCCCTCAGCAGTGTTACCTATGAGCAGTTCTTC.

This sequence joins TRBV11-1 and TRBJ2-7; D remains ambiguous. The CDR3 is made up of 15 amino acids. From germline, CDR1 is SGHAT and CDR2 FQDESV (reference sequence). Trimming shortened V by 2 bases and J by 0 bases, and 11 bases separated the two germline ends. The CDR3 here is CASSLFLSDSYEQYF. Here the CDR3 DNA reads TGTGCCAGCAGCTTATTCCTCAGCGACTCCTACGAGCAGTACTTC.

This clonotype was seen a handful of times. CDR3 DNA sequence: TGTGCCAGCAGTGCCCCCGGGACAACCCTGTATCAGCAGTACTTC. Residues: CASSAPGTTLYQQYF. The V call is TRBV28, the J call TRBJ2-7; D is perhaps TRBD1 (6 bases). The V end was cut by 5 bases, the J end by 8 bases, with 22 bases between. The CDR3 extends over 15 amino acids. Germline values: CDR1 MDHEN, CDR2 SYDVKM.

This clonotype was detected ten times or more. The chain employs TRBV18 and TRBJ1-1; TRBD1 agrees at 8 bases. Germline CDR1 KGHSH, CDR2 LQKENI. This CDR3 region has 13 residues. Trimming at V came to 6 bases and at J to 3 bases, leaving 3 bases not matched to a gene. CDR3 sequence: CASSPTGDTEAFF. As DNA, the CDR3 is TGTGCCAGCTCCCCGACAGGGGACACTGAAGCTTTCTTT.

CDR3 residues: CASSLKLTPNTGELFF. The CDR3 coding sequence is TGTGCCAGCAGCTTAAAGCTTACCCCGAACACCGGGGAGCTGTTTTTT. The rearrangement uses TRBV7-8 and TRBJ2-2, with D unclear. The CDR3 sequence is 16 residues long. V lost 2 bases and J lost 0, with 10 bases in between. The germline CDR1 and CDR2 sequences are SGHVS and FQNEAQ.

The CDR3 sequence is CASSLSPTPSYNEQFF. CDR3 DNA sequence: TGTGCCAGCAGCTTAAGTCCCACCCCCTCCTACAATGAGCAGTTCTTC. The V gene is TRBV7-9, the J gene TRBJ2-1, with D uncertain. V was clipped by 2 bases and J by 0 bases, with 11 bases between them. Germline-derived CDR1 and CDR2 are SEHNR and FQNEAQ (reference sequence). CDR3 length: 16 residues.

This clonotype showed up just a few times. CDR3 coding DNA: TGTGCCAGCAGTGAAGCACTGGGGTCGCCGGGAAACACCATATATTTT. Amino acids: CASSEALGSPGNTIYF. This rearrangement joins TRBV2 to TRBJ1-3; no definite D call. The CDR3 contains 16 residues. CDR1 is SNHLY and CDR2 is FYNNEI in the germline V gene. The V end lost 0 bases, the J end lost 4 bases, and 13 bases lay between the germline ends.

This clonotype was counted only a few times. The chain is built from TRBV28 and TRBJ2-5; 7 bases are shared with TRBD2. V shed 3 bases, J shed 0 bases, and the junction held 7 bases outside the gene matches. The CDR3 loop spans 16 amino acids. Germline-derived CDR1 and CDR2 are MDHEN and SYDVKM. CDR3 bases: TGTGCCAGCAGTTTTGGAGGGAGGGCCAACCAAGAGACCCAGTACTTC. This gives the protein CASSFGGRANQETQYF. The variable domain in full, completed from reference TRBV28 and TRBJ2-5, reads DVKVTQSSRYLVKRTGEKVFLECVQDMDHENMFWYRQDPGLGLRLIYFSYDVKMKEKGDIPEGYSVSREKKERFSLILESASTNQTSMYLCASSFGGRANQETQYFGPGTRLLVL.

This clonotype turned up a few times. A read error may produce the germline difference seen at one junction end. CDR3 DNA sequence: TGCAGTGCATGGCCGCGGGGCGGAGACAAACTCTACGGGCAGTACTTC. Translation gives CSAWPRGGDKLYGQYF. The rearrangement joins TRBV20-1 to TRBJ2-7, with D possibly being TRBD2 (6 bases). From germline, CDR1 is DFQATT and CDR2 SNEGSKA (reference sequence). The CDR3 extends over 16 amino acids.

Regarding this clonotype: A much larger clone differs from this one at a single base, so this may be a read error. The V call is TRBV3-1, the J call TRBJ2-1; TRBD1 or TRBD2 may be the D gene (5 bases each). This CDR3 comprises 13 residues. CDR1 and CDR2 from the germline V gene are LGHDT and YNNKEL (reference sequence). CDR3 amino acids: CASSWGRYNGQFF. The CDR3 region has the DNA TGTGCCAGCAGCTGGGGACGGTACAATGGGCAGTTCTTC.

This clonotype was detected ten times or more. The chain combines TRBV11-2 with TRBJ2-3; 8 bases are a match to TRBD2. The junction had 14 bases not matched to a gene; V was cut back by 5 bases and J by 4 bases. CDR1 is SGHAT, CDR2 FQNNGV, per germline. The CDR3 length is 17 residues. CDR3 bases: TGTGCCAGCAGCCCCGAGGTACTAGCGGAGATGGCAGATACGCAGTATTTT. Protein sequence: CASSPEVLAEMADTQYF.